A selection of T cell receptor beta chains follows, all from one sample in a study of naive and memory T cell subsets. Each CDR3 protein is one row after TCRdb ran MiXCR on the UMI-ligation and nested PCR reads. The repertoire holds about 150,000 distinct CDR3 sequences, with 22% as singletons. The sample taken for sequencing was naive CD4+ T cells from blood. The receptors originated from a human donor in good health. CDR3s include the opening cysteine and the closing phenylalanine or tryptophan. A D gene is named only where the DNA matches it firmly. Expanded clones get a size class; other rows say once, few or many, or leave the size out.

d_gene	v_gene	j_gene	abundance	CDR3nt	CDR3aa
.	TRBV12-3/TRBV12-4	TRBJ2-3	.	TGTGCCAGCGGAACACACCCGAGGGCAGGTGATACGCAGTATTTT	CASGTHPRAGDTQYF
.	TRBV24-1	TRBJ2-7	few	TGTGCCACCGGCTTGGTCGCAAGCTCCTACGAGCAGTACTTC	CATGLVASSYEQYF
.	TRBV6-1	TRBJ2-1	.	TGTGCCAGCAGTGACGATAGAAAAGGGGTGCTAAGCAATGAGCAGTTCTTC	CASSDDRKGVLSNEQFF
.	TRBV12-3/TRBV12-4	TRBJ1-1	few	TGTGCCAGCAGTTTAGTCGCCTGGGGGCAGGGCACTGAAGCTTTCTTT	CASSLVAWGQGTEAFF
.	TRBV2	TRBJ1-2	few	TGTGCCAGCAGTGAGGGGCAGGGCTATGGCTACACCTTC	CASSEGQGYGYTF
TRBD2	TRBV6-1	TRBJ2-7	few	TGTGCCAGCAGTGAAAGGGCTAGCGGAGTATACGAGCAGTACTTC	CASSERASGVYEQYF
.	TRBV6-5	TRBJ1-6	.	TGTGCCAGCAGTGTTGACAGGAACATTAATTCACCCCTCCACTTT	CASSVDRNINSPLHF
.	TRBV10-2	TRBJ2-2	few	TGCGCCAGCAAGGATCAGGGGATTAGGGCCGGGGAGCTGTTTTTT	CASKDQGIRAGELFF
.	TRBV24-1	TRBJ2-1	.	TGTGCCACCAGTGATCGGAGATTGCAGTTCTTC	CATSDRRLQFF
.	TRBV9	TRBJ1-1	.	TGTGCCAGCAGCGTAGTGCAACAGTACACTGAAGCTTTCTTT	CASSVVQQYTEAFF
.	TRBV7-9	TRBJ2-7	many	TGTGCCAGCAGCTTAGTTGGGGCCCCGGGCGAGCAGTACTTC	CASSLVGAPGEQYF
.	TRBV12-3/TRBV12-4	TRBJ2-1	few	TGTGCCAGCAGTTTAAATGTACATGAGCAGTTCTTC	CASSLNVHEQFF
TRBD1	TRBV19	TRBJ1-1	.	TGTGCCAGTGAGGGTTACGGACAGGGGGCGTCTAAAGCTTTCTTT	CASEGYGQGASKAFF
.	TRBV6-2/TRBV6-3	TRBJ1-2	.	TGTGCCAGCAGCCAAGCCTATGGCTACACCTTC	CASSQAYGYTF
.	TRBV9	TRBJ1-1	.	TGTGCCAGCAGCGCCCGAGGGGCTAGTAGGAACACTGAAGCTTTCTTT	CASSARGASRNTEAFF
.	TRBV4-1	TRBJ2-7	.	TGCGCCAGCAGCCAAGTGGGGCGCCCCTACGAGCAGTACTTC	CASSQVGRPYEQYF
.	TRBV5-5	TRBJ2-2	.	TGTGCCAGCAGCTCCTTGGGGGACTCAAGGGGGGAGCTGTTTTTT	CASSSLGDSRGELFF
.	TRBV11-2	TRBJ2-4	few	TGTGCCAGCAGCTCGGCCAGAAGAAGCGGGCTTTACGTTGACATTCAGTACTTC	CASSSARRSGLYVDIQYF
.	TRBV2	TRBJ2-7	few	TGTGCCAGCAGTGCCGGGGGCTGGTTGTCCTACGAGCAGTACTTC	CASSAGGWLSYEQYF
.	TRBV20-1	TRBJ2-7	.	TGCAGTGCTGAGGGGGGGACCGGGGAGCAGTACTTC	CSAEGGTGEQYF
.	TRBV3-1	TRBJ2-5	few	TGTGCCAGCAGCCAACTCGGAGAGACCCAGTACTTC	CASSQLGETQYF
.	TRBV29-1	TRBJ2-1	few	TGCAGCGGAAGGGGTTCTGCGTACAATGAGCAGTTCTTC	CSGRGSAYNEQFF
.	TRBV5-1	TRBJ2-1	.	TGCGCCAGCAGCTTTGGGGAGTCCTACAATGAGCAGTTCTTC	CASSFGESYNEQFF
.	TRBV20-1	TRBJ2-3	many	TGCAGTGCTACCCGTCTAGGCGGGAATACAGATACGCAGTATTTT	CSATRLGGNTDTQYF
.	TRBV10-2	TRBJ1-1	few	TGCGCCAGCATAAGACAGGTTCAGGCTGAAGCTTTCTTT	CASIRQVQAEAFF
TRBD1	TRBV7-6	TRBJ2-7	.	TGTGCCAGCAGCTTGGGGACAGTGGCCCCCTACGAGCAGTACTTC	CASSLGTVAPYEQYF
TRBD2	TRBV6-1	TRBJ2-1	.	TGTGCCAGCGCTAGCGGGAGATCCCCGATGGGTTGGTACAATGAGCAGTTCTTC	CASASGRSPMGWYNEQFF
.	TRBV6-5	TRBJ2-1	.	TGTGCCAGCAGTTACTCACGGGGTCGGTTGATGAATGAGCAGTTCTTC	CASSYSRGRLMNEQFF
.	TRBV6-2/TRBV6-3	TRBJ2-2	many	TGTGCCAGCAGTTACGCCCTGCCTAAAAACACCGGGGAGCTGTTTTTT	CASSYALPKNTGELFF
.	TRBV7-9	TRBJ1-4	.	TGTGCCAGCAGCCGAATACAGTATAATGAAAAACTGTTTTTT	CASSRIQYNEKLFF
.	TRBV20-1	TRBJ2-5	.	TGCAGTGCTACCCTTGTTGAGGGGGAGACCCAGTACTTC	CSATLVEGETQYF
TRBD2	TRBV7-2	TRBJ2-1	few	TGTGCCAGCAGCTTCTCCGGGACTACTAACAATGAGCAGTTCTTC	CASSFSGTTNNEQFF
.	TRBV28	TRBJ2-1	many	TGTGCCACCCTTGGAAGCTCCTACAATGAGCAGTTCTTC	CATLGSSYNEQFF
TRBD2	TRBV5-1	TRBJ2-3	many	TGCGCCAGCAGCTTGAGCGTAGCGGGAAAAATTGCAGATACGCAGTATTTT	CASSLSVAGKIADTQYF
.	TRBV9	TRBJ1-1	many	TGTGCCAGCAGCCCCTACCTCCTCACTGAAGCTTTCTTT	CASSPYLLTEAFF
.	TRBV7-6	TRBJ2-7	many	TGTGCCAGCAGCCAAAAAGTTGTAAGCGAGCAGTACTTC	CASSQKVVSEQYF
.	TRBV27	TRBJ2-7	.	TGTGCCAGCAGTTTATTGGGGCCCTACGAGCAGTACTTC	CASSLLGPYEQYF
.	TRBV28	TRBJ2-5	few	TGTGCCAGCGCAGCGCGAGGTAGAGTGACCCAGTACTTC	CASAARGRVTQYF
TRBD2	TRBV28	TRBJ2-1	.	TGTGCCAGCAACCCCGCCCTAGCGGGAGGCCTTCATGAGCAGTTCTTC	CASNPALAGGLHEQFF
TRBD1	TRBV10-3	TRBJ2-3	few	TGTGCCACGGGACAGGGGGCGTCAGATACGCAGTATTTT	CATGQGASDTQYF
.	TRBV7-2	TRBJ2-5	once	TGTGCCAGCAGCTTAGTAAGGGACCAAGAGACCCAGTACTTC	CASSLVRDQETQYF
.	TRBV7-3	TRBJ2-1	.	TGTGCCAGCAGCACTTCTCGTGGCAGGGCCGATGAGCAGTTCTTC	CASSTSRGRADEQFF
.	TRBV19	TRBJ1-5	.	TGTGCCAGTAGTATCCCCGGACGTTTAGGACGGCAGCCCCAGCATTTT	CASSIPGRLGRQPQHF
.	TRBV29-1	TRBJ2-7	.	TGCAGCGTGGCGGCCGGGACCTACGAGCAGTACTTC	CSVAAGTYEQYF
TRBD1	TRBV3-1	TRBJ1-5	few	TGTGCCAGCAGCCGGACAGGAAATCAGCCCCAGCATTTT	CASSRTGNQPQHF
TRBD1	TRBV11-2	TRBJ2-7	few	TGTGCCAGCAGTCGGAGGACAGGGGACTTGTACGAGCAGTACTTC	CASSRRTGDLYEQYF
.	TRBV29-1	TRBJ2-7	.	TGCAGCGTCAACAGGGCGGCGGGCGAGCAGTACTTC	CSVNRAAGEQYF
TRBD1	TRBV5-5	TRBJ2-5	few	TGTGCCAGCAGCCTGCAGGGGGCAGGCAGAGGAGAGACCCAGTACTTC	CASSLQGAGRGETQYF
.	TRBV20-1	TRBJ1-5	few	TGCAGTGCTAGCAGGGGTGGCATGAGTAGCAATCAGCCCCAGCATTTT	CSASRGGMSSNQPQHF
.	TRBV5-1	TRBJ2-1	.	TGCGCCAGCAGCTTGGGGACTCCCTACAATGAGCAGTTCTTC	CASSLGTPYNEQFF
.	TRBV2	TRBJ2-1	.	TGTGTCAGCAGTGAAAGGGGCAGGGCAGGGAATGAGCAGTTCTTC	CVSSERGRAGNEQFF
.	TRBV6-5	TRBJ2-3	many	TGTGCCAGCTCAATGGGGCTTGAGACAGATACGCAGTATTTT	CASSMGLETDTQYF
TRBD1	TRBV12-3/TRBV12-4	TRBJ2-5	.	TGTGCCAGCAGTTTAGCCCTACAGGGGCAAGAGACCCAGTACTTC	CASSLALQGQETQYF
.	TRBV19	TRBJ2-2	few	TGTGCCAGTAGAGGAACGGGACCGAACACCGGGGAGCTGTTTTTT	CASRGTGPNTGELFF
.	TRBV29-1	TRBJ2-7	.	TGCAGCGTCCTTTATGAACTAGACGTGAAGCAGTACTTC	CSVLYELDVKQYF
TRBD2	TRBV4-1	TRBJ2-4	once	TGCGCCAGCAGCCAAGTTCCCAAACGGACTAGCGGGCAAAACATTCAGTACTTC	CASSQVPKRTSGQNIQYF
.	TRBV28	TRBJ1-5	few	TGTGCCAGCATTGGGGGGGGGGTCTCGAGCAATCAGCCCCAGCATTTT	CASIGGGVSSNQPQHF
.	TRBV12-3/TRBV12-4	TRBJ2-6	.	TGTGCCAGCAGCAATCCAGGGACGGTGAGCTCTGGGGCCAACGTCCTGACTTTC	CASSNPGTVSSGANVLTF
.	TRBV20-1	TRBJ1-5	.	TGCAGTGCTAGGGAGGACGAAAGCAATCAGCCCCAGCATTTT	CSAREDESNQPQHF
.	TRBV12-3/TRBV12-4	TRBJ2-5	few	TGTGCCAGCAGTCGAGACAGGAGGAAAGAGACCCAGTACTTC	CASSRDRRKETQYF